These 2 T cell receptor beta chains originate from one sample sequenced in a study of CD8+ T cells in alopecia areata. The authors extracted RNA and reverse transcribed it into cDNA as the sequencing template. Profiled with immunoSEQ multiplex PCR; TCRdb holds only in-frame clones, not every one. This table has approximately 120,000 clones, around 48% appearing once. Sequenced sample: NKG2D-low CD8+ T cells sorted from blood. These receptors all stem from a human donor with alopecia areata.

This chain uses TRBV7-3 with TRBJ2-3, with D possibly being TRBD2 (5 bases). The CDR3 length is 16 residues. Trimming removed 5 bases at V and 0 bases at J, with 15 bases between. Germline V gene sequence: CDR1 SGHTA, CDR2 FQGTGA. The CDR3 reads CASSPLVASSTDTQYF. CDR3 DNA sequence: TGTGCCAGCAGCCCACTAGTCGCAAGTAGCACAGATACGCAGTATTTT.

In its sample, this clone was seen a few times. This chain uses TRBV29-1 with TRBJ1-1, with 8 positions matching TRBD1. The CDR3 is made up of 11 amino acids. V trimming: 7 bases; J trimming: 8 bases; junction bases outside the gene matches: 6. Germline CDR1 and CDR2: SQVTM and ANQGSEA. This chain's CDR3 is CSAGGQDEAFF. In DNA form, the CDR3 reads TGCAGCGCGGGGGGACAGGACGAAGCTTTCTTT.